This T cell receptor (beta chain) comes out of a study of T cell repertoires in ileal Crohn's disease. Germline assignment: CDR1 SEHNR and CDR2 FQNEAQ (reference sequence). This CDR3 is built from 11 residues. The germline V and J ends were trimmed by 5 bases and 7 bases, with 9 bases remaining between them. Only in-frame clones appear in the TCRdb table, and some are missing; sequencing was by immunoSEQ multiplex PCR. Of 12,000 or so clones listed, around 80% are singletons. Sequenced sample: ileal tissue. The chain couples TRBV7-9 to TRBJ2-7; D unclear. This receptor was obtained from an adult with Crohn's disease. In DNA form, the CDR3 reads TGTGCCAGCAGCGGTGACGGGGAGCAGTACTTC. It specifies CASSGDGEQYF.